This paragraph covers one T cell receptor beta chain sequence. This sample is part of a study of blood T cell repertoires in COVID-19. Study background: The samples span acute and convalescent COVID-19 from the United States, Italy and Spain.

Generated by immunoSEQ multiplex PCR, the TCRdb table keeps only in-frame clones and is missing some. The sample lists approximately 300,000 clones, roughly 86% occurring once. CDR1 is MDHEN and CDR2 is SYDVKM in the germline V gene. Trimming at V came to 7 bases and at J to 0 bases, leaving 9 bases not matched to a gene. The CDR3 runs 15 residues. This receptor was obtained from a woman aged 25 to 39 with COVID-19, enrolled during active disease. The chain couples TRBV28 to TRBJ2-7; 7 bases agree with TRBD2. Material for sequencing was peripheral blood. The CDR3 is CASTISGPLSYEQYF. Written as DNA, the CDR3 is TGTGCCAGCACCATTAGCGGGCCACTCTCCTACGAGCAGTACTTC.